This is a list of T cell receptor beta chains from one sample in a study of blood T cells in healthy people across ages. TCRdb independently ran MiXCR on the 5' RACE reads; one entry per CDR3 protein. The data contain 1.5 million to 1.8 million distinct CDR3 sequences, approximately 43% of them seen just once; the ten biggest clones take up over 3.5%. The specimen sequenced was blood. These receptors were taken from a woman younger than 35 in good health. Each CDR3 is given with its conserved first and last residue. The order of the fields is J gene, clone size, D gene, V gene, CDR3 protein, CDR3 DNA. D genes are given only for firm matches. For some rows the clone size is stated as once, few or many, or as a class when expanded; others skip it.

J: TRBJ2-7
size: few
D: .
V: TRBV5-1
CDR3: CASSLGREIPSYEQYF
DNA: TGCGCCAGCAGCTTGGGCCGGGAGATCCCTAGCTACGAGCAGTACTTC

J: TRBJ2-1
size: .
D: .
V: TRBV29-1
CDR3: CSAMRGAYNEQFF
DNA: TGCAGCGCAATGCGTGGGGCCTACAATGAGCAGTTCTTC

J: TRBJ2-2
size: .
D: .
V: TRBV28
CDR3: CASRRRTLGGELFF
DNA: TGTGCCAGCAGGAGAAGGACTTTAGGGGGTGAGCTGTTTTTT

J: TRBJ2-3
size: few
D: .
V: TRBV4-2
CDR3: CASSQGRTGRADTQYF
DNA: TGTGCCAGCAGCCAAGGGCGGACGGGGCGGGCAGATACGCAGTATTTT

J: TRBJ2-1
size: few
D: TRBD2
V: TRBV3-1
CDR3: CASSPGLAGYGEQFF
DNA: TGTGCCAGCAGCCCGGGACTAGCGGGGTACGGTGAGCAGTTCTTC

J: TRBJ2-3
size: few
D: TRBD2
V: TRBV4-3
CDR3: CASSQDLLGTSGPTDTQYF
DNA: TGCGCCAGCAGCCAAGATCTTTTGGGGACTAGCGGACCCACAGATACGCAGTATTTT

J: TRBJ2-5
size: few
D: TRBD2
V: TRBV20-1
CDR3: CSAREIPGLAETQYF
DNA: TGCAGTGCTAGAGAAATCCCGGGACTAGCGGAGACCCAGTACTTC

J: TRBJ2-4
size: once
D: TRBD1
V: TRBV12-3/TRBV12-4
CDR3: CASSPTGVSKNIQYF
DNA: TGTGCCAGCAGTCCAACAGGGGTGTCCAAAAACATTCAGTACTTC

J: TRBJ2-3
size: .
D: TRBD2
V: TRBV27
CDR3: CASMILAGGPGTDTQYF
DNA: TGTGCCAGCATGATTCTAGCGGGAGGGCCCGGCACAGATACGCAGTATTTT

J: TRBJ2-7
size: .
D: TRBD2
V: TRBV7-2
CDR3: CASSLEGTSGDYEQYF
DNA: TGTGCCAGCAGCTTAGAAGGGACTAGCGGGGACTACGAGCAGTACTTC

J: TRBJ2-1
size: .
D: .
V: TRBV20-1
CDR3: CSASGPNEQFF
DNA: TGCAGTGCTAGCGGCCCCAATGAGCAGTTCTTC

J: TRBJ1-2
size: few
D: .
V: TRBV7-2
CDR3: CASSLVGVRAGAYGYTF
DNA: TGTGCCAGCAGCTTAGTTGGAGTTAGGGCAGGGGCTTATGGCTACACCTTC

J: TRBJ1-1
size: .
D: TRBD1
V: TRBV18
CDR3: CASSPPPGQVMNTEAFF
DNA: TGTGCCAGCTCACCGCCTCCGGGACAGGTAATGAACACTGAAGCTTTCTTT

J: TRBJ2-3
size: .
D: .
V: TRBV5-1
CDR3: CAGSPITSTDTQYF
DNA: TGCGCCGGCAGCCCGATTACCAGCACAGATACGCAGTATTTT

J: TRBJ2-3
size: .
D: TRBD2
V: TRBV4-1
CDR3: CASSLLSGASLGDTQYF
DNA: TGCGCCAGCAGCCTACTTAGCGGGGCCTCGCTAGGGGATACGCAGTATTTT

J: TRBJ1-1
size: .
D: .
V: TRBV7-9
CDR3: CASRAPNADSGGTEAFF
DNA: TGTGCCAGCAGAGCTCCCAACGCGGATTCTGGCGGAACTGAAGCTTTCTTT

J: TRBJ2-7
size: .
D: TRBD2
V: TRBV25-1
CDR3: CASSESVGGLYNEQYF
DNA: TGTGCCAGCAGTGAATCCGTGGGAGGGCTGTACAATGAGCAGTACTTC

J: TRBJ2-3
size: few
D: .
V: TRBV12-3/TRBV12-4
CDR3: CASTIAGDTQYF
DNA: TGTGCCAGCACCATAGCAGGAGATACGCAGTATTTT

J: TRBJ1-4
size: .
D: .
V: TRBV5-1
CDR3: CASSPGTNEKLFF
DNA: TGCGCCAGCAGCCCGGGAACTAATGAAAAACTGTTTTTT

J: TRBJ2-6
size: few
D: TRBD1
V: TRBV10-3
CDR3: CAISESDRSGANVLTF
DNA: TGTGCCATCAGTGAGTCGGACAGGTCTGGGGCCAACGTCCTGACTTTC

J: TRBJ2-5
size: few
D: TRBD2
V: TRBV4-2
CDR3: CASSQDFGRAETQYF
DNA: TGTGCCAGCAGCCAAGATTTCGGGAGGGCAGAGACCCAGTACTTC

J: TRBJ2-1
size: few
D: .
V: TRBV5-1
CDR3: CASSLMASNNEQFF
DNA: TGCGCCAGCAGCTTGATGGCATCCAACAATGAGCAGTTCTTC

J: TRBJ2-1
size: many
D: TRBD1
V: TRBV20-1
CDR3: CSARQGGSYNEQFF
DNA: TGCAGTGCTCGACAGGGGGGATCATACAATGAGCAGTTCTTC

J: TRBJ2-1
size: .
D: TRBD2
V: TRBV7-8
CDR3: CASSLVRREVYNEQFF
DNA: TGTGCCAGCAGCTTAGTCCGGCGGGAGGTATACAATGAGCAGTTCTTC

J: TRBJ2-3
size: .
D: .
V: TRBV28
CDR3: CASSARLPPDTQYF
DNA: TGTGCCAGCAGTGCCCGTCTCCCCCCAGATACGCAGTATTTT

J: TRBJ2-2
size: .
D: TRBD2
V: TRBV27
CDR3: CASSPRDSGVTGELFF
DNA: TGTGCCAGCAGTCCCCGGGATAGCGGGGTTACCGGGGAGCTGTTTTTT

J: TRBJ2-3
size: .
D: .
V: TRBV7-2
CDR3: CASSRGMGGDTQYF
DNA: TGTGCCAGCAGCCGGGGGATGGGTGGGGATACGCAGTATTTT

J: TRBJ2-1
size: .
D: .
V: TRBV18
CDR3: CASTPMLGEQFF
DNA: TGTGCCAGCACACCAATGCTCGGTGAGCAGTTCTTC

J: TRBJ2-1
size: .
D: .
V: TRBV4-3
CDR3: CASSQDPGKYNEQFF
DNA: TGCGCCAGCAGCCAAGATCCTGGAAAATACAATGAGCAGTTCTTC

J: TRBJ2-1
size: .
D: TRBD1
V: TRBV29-1
CDR3: CSVDDRVNEQFF
DNA: TGCAGCGTTGATGACAGGGTGAATGAGCAGTTCTTC

J: TRBJ2-1
size: .
D: .
V: TRBV14
CDR3: CASSQDGTAYNEQFF
DNA: TGTGCCAGCAGCCAAGACGGGACGGCCTACAATGAGCAGTTCTTC

J: TRBJ2-3
size: few
D: TRBD2
V: TRBV10-3
CDR3: CAISDTLAGEADTQYF
DNA: TGTGCCATCAGTGATACACTAGCGGGAGAGGCAGATACGCAGTATTTT

J: TRBJ2-1
size: few
D: .
V: TRBV25-1
CDR3: CASGKLDPNNEQFF
DNA: TGTGCCAGCGGAAAACTTGACCCTAACAATGAGCAGTTCTTC

J: TRBJ2-7
size: .
D: .
V: TRBV29-1
CDR3: CSVWQVDTYEQYF
DNA: TGCAGCGTCTGGCAGGTGGATACCTACGAGCAGTACTTC

J: TRBJ1-1
size: .
D: .
V: TRBV20-1
CDR3: CSAMDISTEAFF
DNA: TGCAGTGCTATGGACATATCCACTGAAGCTTTCTTT

J: TRBJ2-5
size: many
D: TRBD1
V: TRBV4-1
CDR3: CASSQAGTGGYEQYF
DNA: TGCGCCAGCAGCCAAGCCGGGACAGGGGGTTATGAGCAGTACTTC

J: TRBJ2-7
size: .
D: .
V: TRBV12-3/TRBV12-4
CDR3: CASRLWGYGQYF
DNA: TGTGCCAGCAGACTTTGGGGTTACGGGCAGTACTTC

J: TRBJ2-7
size: .
D: TRBD2
V: TRBV3-1
CDR3: CASSQVLAGANYNEQYF
DNA: TGTGCCAGCAGCCAAGTCCTAGCGGGAGCAAACTACAATGAGCAGTACTTC

J: TRBJ2-3
size: .
D: TRBD2
V: TRBV7-2
CDR3: CASSLGLVRTDTQYF
DNA: TGTGCCAGCAGCTTGGGACTAGTGCGCACAGATACGCAGTATTTT

J: TRBJ2-1
size: once
D: TRBD2
V: TRBV20-1
CDR3: CSSWTSGSSYNEQFF
DNA: TGCAGTTCCTGGACTAGCGGAAGCTCCTACAATGAGCAGTTCTTC

J: TRBJ1-2
size: .
D: .
V: TRBV12-3/TRBV12-4
CDR3: CASSPPGPKGYGYTF
DNA: TGTGCCAGCAGTCCGCCGGGACCTAAAGGATATGGCTACACCTTC

J: TRBJ1-2
size: once
D: .
V: TRBV7-9
CDR3: CASSLGGIGVGYTF
DNA: TGTGCCAGCAGCTTAGGGGGTATCGGGGTCGGCTACACCTTC